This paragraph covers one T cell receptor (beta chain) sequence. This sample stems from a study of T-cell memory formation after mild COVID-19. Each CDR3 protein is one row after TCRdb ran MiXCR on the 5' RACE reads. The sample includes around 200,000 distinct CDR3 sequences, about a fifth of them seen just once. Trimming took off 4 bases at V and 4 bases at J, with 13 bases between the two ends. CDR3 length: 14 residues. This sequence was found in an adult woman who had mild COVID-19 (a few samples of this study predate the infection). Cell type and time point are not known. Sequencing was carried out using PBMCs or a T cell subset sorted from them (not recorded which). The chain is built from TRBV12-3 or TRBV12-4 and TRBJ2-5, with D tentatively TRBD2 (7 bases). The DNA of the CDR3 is TGTGCCAGCAGTTCCCGCGGGGGCGGAGAGACCCAGTACTTC. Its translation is CASSSRGGGETQYF.